The clone carrying this TCR beta chain was detected a few times. Antigen: not known. Building of the TCR beta libraries involved iRepertoire HTBI primers and Arm-PCR of CDR3 regions. TCRdb reprocessed the multiplex PCR reads with MiXCR, giving one entry per CDR3 protein. The sample yields about 350,000 distinct CDR3 sequences, approximately 15% seen once. Time point specified: newly diagnosed GD, antithyroid drugs for less than 3 months. PBMC RNA served as the TCR library source. This specimen belongs to a study of regulatory T cells in long-lasting Graves disease. Points from the study as a whole: Persistent patients had more shared public clonotypes (under 3,000) than new patients (roughly 970).

This sample was shared with a second study, whose subject was T cells in Graves' hyperthyroidism and ophthalmopathy. From that report: An absence of ophthalmopathy progression within 18 months meant stable Graves' hyperthyroidism. Also found in blood were most expanded thyroid clonotypes above 0.001.

The TCR was taken from a man aged 40-50 years with Graves disease. The material was peripheral blood mononuclear cells (PBMCs), obtained at new diagnosis, from a patient treated with antithyroid drugs.

The CDR3 region is CSVVVPGKANTGELFF. DNA of the CDR3: TGCAGCGTTGTCGTACCAGGAAAAGCGAACACCGGGGAGCTGTTTTTT. This chain connects TRBV29-1 to TRBJ2-2; the D is unclear. V gave up 4 bases and J gave up 0 bases, with 15 bases separating them. This CDR3 contains 16 residues. Germline assignment: CDR1 SQVTM and CDR2 ANQGSEA.